Below are 2 T cell receptor beta chains sequenced from a single sample in a study of early T cells in non-severe SARS-CoV-2 infection. TCRdb re-called the 5' RACE reads through MiXCR, storing one row per CDR3 protein. Of some 38,000 distinct CDR3 sequences in the sample, 3.5% to 5% are singletons; the top ten hold 15% to 20%. The sequenced sample was whole blood. The source of these receptors is an adult who was a healthcare worker with PCR-confirmed SARS-CoV-2 infection or an uninfected control (not recorded which).

This clonotype showed up just a few times. The chain joins TRBV15 to TRBJ1-5; D is undetermined. The CDR3 is made up of 15 amino acids. Germline V CDR1 and CDR2: LNHNV, YYDKDF (reference sequence). The V and J ends lost 0 bases and 1 base respectively, with 7 bases between them. CDR3 sequence (DNA): TGTGCCACCAGCAGAGATCCGGGGAGCAATCAGCCCCAGCATTTT. It codes for CATSRDPGSNQPQHF.

This clonotype was counted many times. The rearrangement links TRBV20-1 to TRBJ2-3; 14 bases fit TRBD2. The CDR3 sequence is 16 residues long. Losses at the gene ends were 6 bases for V and 4 bases for J; bases not matched to a gene: 9. The germline V gene encodes CDR1 DFQATT and CDR2 SNEGSKA (reference sequence). The CDR3 here is CSADGLAGGRPDTQYF. Written as DNA, the CDR3 is TGCAGTGCCGACGGACTAGCGGGGGGCCGGCCAGATACGCAGTATTTT.